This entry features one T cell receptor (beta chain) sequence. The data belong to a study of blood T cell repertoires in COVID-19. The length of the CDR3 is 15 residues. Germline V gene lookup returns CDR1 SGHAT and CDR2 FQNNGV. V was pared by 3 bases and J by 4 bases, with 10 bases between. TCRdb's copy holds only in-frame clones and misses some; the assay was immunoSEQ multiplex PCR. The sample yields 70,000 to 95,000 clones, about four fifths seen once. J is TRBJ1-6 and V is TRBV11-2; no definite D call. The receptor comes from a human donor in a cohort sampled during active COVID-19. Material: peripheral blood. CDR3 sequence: CASSFVRQYNSPLHF. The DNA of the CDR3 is TGTGCCAGCAGCTTCGTAAGACAATATAATTCACCCCTCCACTTT.